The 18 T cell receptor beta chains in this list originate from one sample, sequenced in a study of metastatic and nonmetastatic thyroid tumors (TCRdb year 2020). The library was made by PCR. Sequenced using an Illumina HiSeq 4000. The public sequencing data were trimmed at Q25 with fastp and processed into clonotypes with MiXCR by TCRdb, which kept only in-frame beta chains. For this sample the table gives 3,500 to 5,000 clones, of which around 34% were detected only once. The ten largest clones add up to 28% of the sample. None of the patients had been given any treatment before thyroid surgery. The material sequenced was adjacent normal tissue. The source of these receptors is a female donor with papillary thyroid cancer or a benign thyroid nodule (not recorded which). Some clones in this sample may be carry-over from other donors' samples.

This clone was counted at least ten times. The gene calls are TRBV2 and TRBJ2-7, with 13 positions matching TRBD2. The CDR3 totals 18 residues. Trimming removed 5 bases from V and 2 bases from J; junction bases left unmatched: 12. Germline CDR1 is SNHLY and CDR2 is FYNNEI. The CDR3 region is CASSRGLAGVGGTYEQYF. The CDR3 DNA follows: TGTGCCAGCAGTCGAGGACTAGCGGGAGTAGGAGGGACCTACGAGCAGTACTTC.

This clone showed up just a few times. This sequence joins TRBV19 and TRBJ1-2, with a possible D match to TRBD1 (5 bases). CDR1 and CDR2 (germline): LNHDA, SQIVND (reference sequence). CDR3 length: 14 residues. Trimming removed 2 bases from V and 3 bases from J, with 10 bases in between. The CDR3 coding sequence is TGTGCCAGTAGTATACAGGGATCGGACTATGGCTACACCTTC. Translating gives CASSIQGSDYGYTF.

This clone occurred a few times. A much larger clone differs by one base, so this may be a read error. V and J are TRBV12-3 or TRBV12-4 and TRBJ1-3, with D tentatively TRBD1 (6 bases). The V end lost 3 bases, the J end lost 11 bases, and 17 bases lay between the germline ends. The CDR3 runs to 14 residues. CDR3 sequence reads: CASSLAGAAHAIYF. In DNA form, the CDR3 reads TGTGCCAGCAGTTTGGCGGGGGCCGCGCACGCCATATATTTT.

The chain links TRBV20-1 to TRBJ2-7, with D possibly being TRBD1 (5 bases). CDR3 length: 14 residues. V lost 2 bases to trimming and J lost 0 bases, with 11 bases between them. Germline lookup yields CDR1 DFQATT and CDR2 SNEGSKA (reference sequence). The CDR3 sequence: CSARPPDTSYEQYF. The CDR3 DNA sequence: TGCAGTGCTAGACCGCCGGACACCTCCTACGAGCAGTACTTC.

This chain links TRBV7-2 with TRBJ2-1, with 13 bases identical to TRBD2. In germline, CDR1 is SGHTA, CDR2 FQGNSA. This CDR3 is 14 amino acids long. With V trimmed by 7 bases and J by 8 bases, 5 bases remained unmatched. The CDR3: CASTRGLAGDEQFF. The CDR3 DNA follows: TGTGCCAGCACACGCGGACTAGCGGGAGATGAGCAGTTCTTC.

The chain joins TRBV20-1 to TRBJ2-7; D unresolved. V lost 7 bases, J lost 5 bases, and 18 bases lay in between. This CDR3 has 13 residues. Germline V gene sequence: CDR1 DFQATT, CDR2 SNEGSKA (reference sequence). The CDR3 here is CSERELRTHEQYF. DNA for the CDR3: TGCAGTGAAAGAGAGCTACGCACCCACGAGCAGTACTTC.

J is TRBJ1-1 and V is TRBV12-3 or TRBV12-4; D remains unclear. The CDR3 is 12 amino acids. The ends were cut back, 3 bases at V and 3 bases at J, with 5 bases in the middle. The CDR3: CASSFPYTEAFF. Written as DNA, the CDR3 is TGTGCCAGCAGTTTCCCTTACACTGAAGCTTTCTTT.

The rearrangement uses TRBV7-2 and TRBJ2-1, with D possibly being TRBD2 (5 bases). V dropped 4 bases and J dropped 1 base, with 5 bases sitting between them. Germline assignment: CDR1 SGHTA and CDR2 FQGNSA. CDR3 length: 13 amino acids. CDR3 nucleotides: TGTGCCAGCAGCTGGAGGTCCTACAATGAGCAGTTCTTC. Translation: CASSWRSYNEQFF.

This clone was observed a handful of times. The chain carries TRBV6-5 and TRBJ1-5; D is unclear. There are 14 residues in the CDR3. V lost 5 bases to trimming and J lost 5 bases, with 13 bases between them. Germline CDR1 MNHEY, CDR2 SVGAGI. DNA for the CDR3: TGTGCCAGCAGTGTTCGAGGGCTCGATCAGCCCCAGCATTTT. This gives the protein CASSVRGLDQPQHF.

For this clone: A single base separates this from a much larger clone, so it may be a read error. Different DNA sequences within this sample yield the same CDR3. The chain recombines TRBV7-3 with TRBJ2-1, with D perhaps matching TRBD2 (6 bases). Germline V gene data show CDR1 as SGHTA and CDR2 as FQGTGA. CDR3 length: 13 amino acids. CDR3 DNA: TGTGCCAGTAGCTTGGAGGGTCTCAATGAGCAGTTCTTC. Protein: CASSLEGLNEQFF.

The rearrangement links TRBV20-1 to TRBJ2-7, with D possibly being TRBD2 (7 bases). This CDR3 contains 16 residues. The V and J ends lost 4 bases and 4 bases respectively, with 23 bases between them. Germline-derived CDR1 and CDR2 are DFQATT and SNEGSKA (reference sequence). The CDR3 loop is CSANSPGGGGAYEQYF. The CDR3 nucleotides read TGCAGTGCTAACTCCCCCGGCGGGGGCGGGGCGTACGAGCAGTACTTC.

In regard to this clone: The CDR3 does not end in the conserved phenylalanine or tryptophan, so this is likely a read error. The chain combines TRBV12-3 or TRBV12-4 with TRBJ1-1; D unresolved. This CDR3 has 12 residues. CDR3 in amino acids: CPSSFGSTEAFV. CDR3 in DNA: TGTCCCAGCAGTTTCGGCTCCACTGAAGCTTTCGTA.

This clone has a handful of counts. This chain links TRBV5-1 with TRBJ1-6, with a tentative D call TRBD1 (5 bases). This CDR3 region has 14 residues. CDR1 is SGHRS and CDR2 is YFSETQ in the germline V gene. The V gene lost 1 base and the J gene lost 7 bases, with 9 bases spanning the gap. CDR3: CASSLQGLNSPLHF. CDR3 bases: TGCGCCAGCAGCTTGCAGGGATTGAATTCACCCCTCCACTTT.

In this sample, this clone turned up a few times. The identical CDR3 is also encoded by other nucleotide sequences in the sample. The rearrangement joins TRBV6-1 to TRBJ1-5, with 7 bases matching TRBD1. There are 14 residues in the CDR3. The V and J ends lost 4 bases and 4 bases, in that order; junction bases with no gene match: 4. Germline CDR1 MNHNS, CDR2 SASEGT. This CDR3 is CASSGTGGNQPQHF. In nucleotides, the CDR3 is TGTGCCAGCAGTGGGACAGGCGGTAATCAGCCCCAGCATTTT.

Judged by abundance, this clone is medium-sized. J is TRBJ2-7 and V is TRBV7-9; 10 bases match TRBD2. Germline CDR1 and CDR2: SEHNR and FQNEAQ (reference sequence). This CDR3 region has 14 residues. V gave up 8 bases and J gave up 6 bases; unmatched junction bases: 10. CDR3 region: CASSGSGRAGEQYF. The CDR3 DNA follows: TGTGCCAGCTCGGGCAGCGGGAGGGCCGGCGAGCAGTACTTC.

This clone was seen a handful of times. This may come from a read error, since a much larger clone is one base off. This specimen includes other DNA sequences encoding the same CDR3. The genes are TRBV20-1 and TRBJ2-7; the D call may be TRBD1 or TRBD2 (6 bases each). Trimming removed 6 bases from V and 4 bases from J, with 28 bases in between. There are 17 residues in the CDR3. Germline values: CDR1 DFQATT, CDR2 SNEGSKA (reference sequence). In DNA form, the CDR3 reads TGCAGTGCCCGAGGGGGGACAAGGACATCCGAGGGATACGAGCAGTACTTC. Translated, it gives CSARGGTRTSEGYEQYF.

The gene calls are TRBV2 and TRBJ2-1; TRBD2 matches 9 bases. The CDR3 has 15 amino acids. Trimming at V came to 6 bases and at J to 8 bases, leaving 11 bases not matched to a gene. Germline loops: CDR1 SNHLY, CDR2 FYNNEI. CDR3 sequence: CASRVAGAGGHEQFF. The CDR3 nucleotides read TGTGCCAGCAGGGTAGCGGGAGCGGGGGGCCATGAGCAGTTCTTC. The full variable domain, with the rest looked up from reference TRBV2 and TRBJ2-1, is EPEVTQTPSHQVTQMGQEVILRCVPISNHLYFYWYRQILGQKVEFLVSFYNNEISEKSEIFDDQFSVERPDGSNFTLKIRSTKLEDSAMYFCASRVAGAGGHEQFFGPGTRLTVL.

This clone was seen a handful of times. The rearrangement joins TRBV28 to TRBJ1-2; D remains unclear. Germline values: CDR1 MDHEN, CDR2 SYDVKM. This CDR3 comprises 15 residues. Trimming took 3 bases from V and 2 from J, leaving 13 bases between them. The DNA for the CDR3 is TGTGCCAGCAGTTTCCCAGAGTCACGAAACTATGGCTACACCTTC. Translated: CASSFPESRNYGYTF.